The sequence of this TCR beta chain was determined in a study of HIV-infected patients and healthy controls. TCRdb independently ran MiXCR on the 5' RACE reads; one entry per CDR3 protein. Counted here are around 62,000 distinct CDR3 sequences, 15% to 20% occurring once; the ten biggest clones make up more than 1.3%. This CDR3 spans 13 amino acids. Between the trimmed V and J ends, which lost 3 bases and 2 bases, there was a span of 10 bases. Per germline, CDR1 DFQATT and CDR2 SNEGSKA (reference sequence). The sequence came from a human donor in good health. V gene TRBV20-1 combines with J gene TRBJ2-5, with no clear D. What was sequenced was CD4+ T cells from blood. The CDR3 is CSASILSQETQYF. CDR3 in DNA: TGCAGTGCTAGTATTCTGAGTCAAGAGACCCAGTACTTC.